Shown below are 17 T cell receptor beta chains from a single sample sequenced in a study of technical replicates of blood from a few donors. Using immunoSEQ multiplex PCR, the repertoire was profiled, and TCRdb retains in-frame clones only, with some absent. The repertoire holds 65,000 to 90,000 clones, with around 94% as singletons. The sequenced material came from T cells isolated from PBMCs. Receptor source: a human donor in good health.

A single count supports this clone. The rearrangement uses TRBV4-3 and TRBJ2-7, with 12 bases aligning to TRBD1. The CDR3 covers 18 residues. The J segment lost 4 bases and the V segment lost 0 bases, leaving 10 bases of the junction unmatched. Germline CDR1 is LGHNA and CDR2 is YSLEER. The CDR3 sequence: CASSQDRVAGQGAYEQYF. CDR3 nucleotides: TGCGCCAGCAGCCAAGATAGGGTGGCGGGACAGGGGGCGTACGAGCAGTACTTC.

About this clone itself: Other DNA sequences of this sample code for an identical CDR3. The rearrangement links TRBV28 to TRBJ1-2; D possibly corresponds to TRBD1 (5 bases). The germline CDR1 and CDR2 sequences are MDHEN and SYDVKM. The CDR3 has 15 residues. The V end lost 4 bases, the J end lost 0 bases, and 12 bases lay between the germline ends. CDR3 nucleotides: TGTGCCAGCAGTTCCGGGCAGGGCCCTAACTATGGCTACACCTTC. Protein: CASSSGQGPNYGYTF.

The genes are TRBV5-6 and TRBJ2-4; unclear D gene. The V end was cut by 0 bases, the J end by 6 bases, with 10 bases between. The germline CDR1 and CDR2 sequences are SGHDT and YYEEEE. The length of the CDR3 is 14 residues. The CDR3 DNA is TGTGCCAGCAGCTTGGTAGCCTCGAGAAACATTCAGTACTTC. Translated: CASSLVASRNIQYF.

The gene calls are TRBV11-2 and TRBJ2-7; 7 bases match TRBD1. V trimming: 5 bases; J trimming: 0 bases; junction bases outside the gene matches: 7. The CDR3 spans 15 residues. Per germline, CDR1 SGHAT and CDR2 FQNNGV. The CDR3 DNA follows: TGTGCCAGCAGCGACGACAGGGAGCCCTCCTACGAGCAGTACTTC. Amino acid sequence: CASSDDREPSYEQYF.

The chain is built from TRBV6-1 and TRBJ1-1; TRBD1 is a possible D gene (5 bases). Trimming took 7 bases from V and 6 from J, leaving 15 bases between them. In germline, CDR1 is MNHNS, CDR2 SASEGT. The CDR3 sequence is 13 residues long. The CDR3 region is CASTQGSWAEAFF. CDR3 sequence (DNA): TGTGCCAGCACCCAGGGAAGTTGGGCTGAAGCTTTCTTT.

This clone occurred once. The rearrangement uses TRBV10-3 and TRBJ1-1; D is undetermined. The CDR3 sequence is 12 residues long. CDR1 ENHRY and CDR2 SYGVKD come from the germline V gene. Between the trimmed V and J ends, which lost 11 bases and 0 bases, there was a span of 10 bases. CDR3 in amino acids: CAARSLNTEAFF. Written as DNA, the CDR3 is TGTGCCGCTCGCAGTTTGAACACTGAAGCTTTCTTT.

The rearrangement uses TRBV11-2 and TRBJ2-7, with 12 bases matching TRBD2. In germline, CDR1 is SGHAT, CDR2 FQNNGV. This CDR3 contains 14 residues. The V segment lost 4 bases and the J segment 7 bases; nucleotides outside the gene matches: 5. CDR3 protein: CASSYLAGGKEQYF. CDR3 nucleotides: TGTGCCAGCAGCTATCTAGCGGGAGGGAAAGAGCAGTACTTC.

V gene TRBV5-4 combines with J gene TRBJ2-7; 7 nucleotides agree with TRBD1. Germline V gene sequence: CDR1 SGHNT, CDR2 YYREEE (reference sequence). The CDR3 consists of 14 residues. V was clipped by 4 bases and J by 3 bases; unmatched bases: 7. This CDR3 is CASSGGQDFYEQYF. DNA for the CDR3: TGTGCCAGCAGCGGCGGACAGGATTTCTACGAGCAGTACTTC.

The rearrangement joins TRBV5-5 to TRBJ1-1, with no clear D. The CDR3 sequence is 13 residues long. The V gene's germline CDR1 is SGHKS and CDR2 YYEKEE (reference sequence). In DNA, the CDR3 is TGTGCAGGATCACGACTGGGGAACACTGAAGCTTTCTTT. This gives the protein CAGSRLGNTEAFF. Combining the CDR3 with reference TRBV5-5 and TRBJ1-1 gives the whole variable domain DAGVTQSPTHLIKTRGQQVTLRCSPISGHKSVSWYQQVLGQGPQFIFQYYEKEERGRGNFPDRFSARQFPNYSSELNVNALLLGDSALYLCAGSRLGNTEAFFGQGTRLTVV.

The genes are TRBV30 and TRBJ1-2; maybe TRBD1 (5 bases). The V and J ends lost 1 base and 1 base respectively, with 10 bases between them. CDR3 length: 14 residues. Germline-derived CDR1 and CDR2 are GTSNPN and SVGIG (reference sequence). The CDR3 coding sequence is TGTGCCTGGAGTGCCACCGACAGTAACTATGGCTACACCTTC. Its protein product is CAWSATDSNYGYTF.

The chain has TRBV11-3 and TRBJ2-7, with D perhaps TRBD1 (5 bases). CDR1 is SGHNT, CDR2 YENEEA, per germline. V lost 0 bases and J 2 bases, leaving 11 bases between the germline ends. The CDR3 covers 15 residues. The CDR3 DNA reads TGTGCCAGCAGCTTAGATGGACATCTAACCTACGAGCAGTACTTC. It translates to CASSLDGHLTYEQYF.

The CDR3 region is CASSVTQSADTQYF. The CDR3 nucleotides are TGCGCCAGCAGCGTCACCCAGAGCGCAGATACGCAGTATTTT. This chain joins TRBV5-1 and TRBJ2-3; D gene ambiguous. The germline V gene encodes CDR1 SGHRS and CDR2 YFSETQ. This CDR3 comprises 14 residues. V was clipped by 4 bases and J by 4 bases, with 13 bases between them.

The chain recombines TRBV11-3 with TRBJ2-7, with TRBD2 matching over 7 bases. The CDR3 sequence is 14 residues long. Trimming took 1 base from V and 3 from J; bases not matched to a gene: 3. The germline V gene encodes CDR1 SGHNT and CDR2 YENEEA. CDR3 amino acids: CASSLVGGSYEQYF. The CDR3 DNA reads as TGTGCCAGCAGCTTAGTCGGCGGGAGCTACGAGCAGTACTTC.

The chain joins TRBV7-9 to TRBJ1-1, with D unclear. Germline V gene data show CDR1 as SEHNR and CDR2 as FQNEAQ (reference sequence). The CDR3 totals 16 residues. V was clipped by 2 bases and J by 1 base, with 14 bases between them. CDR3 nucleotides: TGTGCCAGCAGCTTAATCAGGCGGGTTGGGAACACTGAAGCTTTCTTT. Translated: CASSLIRRVGNTEAFF.

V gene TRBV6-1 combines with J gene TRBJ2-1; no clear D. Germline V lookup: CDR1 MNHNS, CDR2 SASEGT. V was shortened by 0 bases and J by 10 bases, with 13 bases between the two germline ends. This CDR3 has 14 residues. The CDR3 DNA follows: TGTGCCAGCAGTGAAGCCCTAATTAACGGGGAGCAGTTCTTC. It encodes CASSEALINGEQFF.

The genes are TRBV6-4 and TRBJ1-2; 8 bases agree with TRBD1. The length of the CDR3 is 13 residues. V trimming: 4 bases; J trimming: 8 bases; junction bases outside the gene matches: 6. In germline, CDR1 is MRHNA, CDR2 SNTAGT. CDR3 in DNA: TGTGCCAGCAGTGGGGAGACAGGGGCCGGCTACACCTTC. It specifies CASSGETGAGYTF.

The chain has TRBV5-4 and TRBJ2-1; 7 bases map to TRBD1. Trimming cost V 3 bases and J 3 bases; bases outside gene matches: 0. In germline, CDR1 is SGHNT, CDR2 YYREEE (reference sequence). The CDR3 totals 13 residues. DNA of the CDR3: TGTGCCAGCAGCTGGGACAGCTACAATGAGCAGTTCTTC. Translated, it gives CASSWDSYNEQFF.